These 2 T cell receptor beta chains were all obtained from the same sample, sequenced in a study of cytomegalovirus exposure and HLA in healthy donors. TCRdb keeps only in-frame clones here, not all; method: immunoSEQ multiplex PCR. The data hold roughly 150,000 clones, with about 80% observed a single time. The specimen sequenced was PBMCs. The receptors come from a man aged 25-40 years in good health and CMV-seropositive.

The chain combines TRBV29-1 with TRBJ1-2, with D maybe TRBD1 (5 bases). Trimming shortened V by 3 bases and J by 6 bases, and 8 bases separated the two germline ends. The CDR3 runs 11 residues. The germline V gene encodes CDR1 SQVTM and CDR2 ANQGSEA. CDR3 amino acids: CSVDQGNGYTF. CDR3 nucleotide sequence: TGCAGCGTTGATCAGGGAAATGGCTACACCTTC. Filled out from reference TRBV29-1 and TRBJ1-2, the complete variable domain reads SAVISQKPSRDICQRGTSLTIQCQVDSQVTMMFWYRQQPGQSLTLIATANQGSEATYESGFVIDKFPISRPNLTFSTLTVSNMSPEDSSIYLCSVDQGNGYTFGSGTRLTVV.

The CDR3 here is CAWSGAGGNEQFF. CDR3 nucleotide sequence: TGTGCCTGGAGTGGAGCAGGGGGCAATGAGCAGTTCTTC. The chain is built from TRBV30 and TRBJ2-1, with 7 bases matching TRBD1. V was clipped by 1 base and J by 6 bases; unmatched bases: 3. CDR3 size: 13 residues. The germline gives CDR1 GTSNPN, CDR2 SVGIG (reference sequence).